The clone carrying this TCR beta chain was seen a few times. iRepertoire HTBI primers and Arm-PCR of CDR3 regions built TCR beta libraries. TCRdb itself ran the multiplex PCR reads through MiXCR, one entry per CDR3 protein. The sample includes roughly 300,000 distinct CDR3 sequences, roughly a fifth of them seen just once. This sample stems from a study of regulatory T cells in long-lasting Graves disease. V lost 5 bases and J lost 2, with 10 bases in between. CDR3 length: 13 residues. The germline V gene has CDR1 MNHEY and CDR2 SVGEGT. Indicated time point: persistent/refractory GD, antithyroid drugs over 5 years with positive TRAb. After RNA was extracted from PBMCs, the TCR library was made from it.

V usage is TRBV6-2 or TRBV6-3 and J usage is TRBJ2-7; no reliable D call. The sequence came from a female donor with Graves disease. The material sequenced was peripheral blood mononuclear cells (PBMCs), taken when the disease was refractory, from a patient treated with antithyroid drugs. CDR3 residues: CASSRLHTYEQYF. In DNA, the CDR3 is TGTGCCAGCAGTCGACTTCATACCTACGAGCAGTACTTC.